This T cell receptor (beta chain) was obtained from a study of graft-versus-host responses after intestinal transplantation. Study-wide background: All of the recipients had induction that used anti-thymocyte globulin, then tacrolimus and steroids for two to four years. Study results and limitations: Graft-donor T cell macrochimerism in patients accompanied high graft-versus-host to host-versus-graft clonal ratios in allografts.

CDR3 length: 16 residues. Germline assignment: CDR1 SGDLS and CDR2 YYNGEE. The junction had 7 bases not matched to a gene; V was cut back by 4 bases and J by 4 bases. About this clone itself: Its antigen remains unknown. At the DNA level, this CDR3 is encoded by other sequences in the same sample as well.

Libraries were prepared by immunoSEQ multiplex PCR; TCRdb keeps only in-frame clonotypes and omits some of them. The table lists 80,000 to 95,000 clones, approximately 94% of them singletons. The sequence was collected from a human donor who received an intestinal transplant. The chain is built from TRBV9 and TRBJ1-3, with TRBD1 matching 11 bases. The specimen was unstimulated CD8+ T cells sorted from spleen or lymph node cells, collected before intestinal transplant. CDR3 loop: CASSSGQGARGNTIYF. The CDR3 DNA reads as TGTGCCAGCAGCAGCGGACAGGGGGCGCGGGGAAACACCATATATTTT. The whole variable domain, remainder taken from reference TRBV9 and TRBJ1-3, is DSGVTQTPKHLITATGQRVTLRCSPRSGDLSVYWYQQSLDQGLQFLIQYYNGEERAKGNILERFSAQQFPDLHSELNLSSLELGDSALYFCASSSGQGARGNTIYFGEGSWLTVV.